Listed below are T cell receptor beta chains from one sample, sequenced in a study of T cell responses to AZD1222 COVID-19 vaccine. The data were produced by immunoSEQ multiplex PCR, yet TCRdb's version contains in-frame clones alone and is incomplete. Of 140,000 or so clones in the sample, just over 85% were seen once. The sequenced sample was peripheral blood, obtained on day 0 of AZD1222 vaccination. The receptors were sampled from an adult in good health. CDR3s include the opening cysteine and the closing phenylalanine or tryptophan. A D gene is named only where the DNA matches it firmly. The size field is filled for only some rows; it gives once, few, many or a size class.

CDR3 DNA,CDR3 protein,D gene,clone size,V gene,J gene
TGTGCCAGCAGCTTATTCGTCGGGAGGGTTCAAGAGACCCAGTACTTC,CASSLFVGRVQETQYF,TRBD2,few,TRBV7-2,TRBJ2-5
TGTGCCAGCACCCCAGACTTAGGGGACACTGAAGCTTTCTTT,CASTPDLGDTEAFF,-,few,TRBV6-2/TRBV6-3,TRBJ1-1
TGTGCCAGTAGCTCGACCGGGACAGTGAATGAAAAACTGTTTTTT,CASSSTGTVNEKLFF,TRBD1,-,TRBV19,TRBJ1-4
TGTGCCAGCAGCAGGGTGGGAGGGGGCAATACTGAAGCTTTCTTT,CASSRVGGGNTEAFF,TRBD1,-,TRBV3-1/TRBV3-2,TRBJ1-1
TGTGCCAGCGGCCCGGGGCCGTTGTATTCACCCCTCCACTTT,CASGPGPLYSPLHF,-,once,TRBV6-2/TRBV6-3,TRBJ1-6
TGTGCCTGGAATCTCTATCGGGAAGCTGAAAAACTGTTTTTT,CAWNLYREAEKLFF,-,-,TRBV30,TRBJ1-4
TGTGCCAGCAGCGCATACTACGAGCAGTACTTC,CASSAYYEQYF,-,-,TRBV28,TRBJ2-7
TGCAGCGTGGAAGGGACTAGCGGGAGTAGGTATGAGCAGTTCTTC,CSVEGTSGSRYEQFF,TRBD2,-,TRBV29-1,TRBJ2-1
TGCGCCAGCAGCAGGGACAGGGAGTACGAGCAGTACTTC,CASSRDREYEQYF,TRBD1,once,TRBV5-1,TRBJ2-7
TGTGCCAGCTCACAGGGCCAGTTTCAGCCCCAGCATTTT,CASSQGQFQPQHF,-,-,TRBV18,TRBJ1-5
TGTGCCAGCAGTTTGGCAGGGAGCTCCTACGAGCAGTACTTC,CASSLAGSSYEQYF,-,few,TRBV28,TRBJ2-7